This T cell receptor (beta chain) came from a study of T cell changes during pregnancy in multiple sclerosis (dated by TCRdb to between 2019 and 2020). Study-level background: In women with multiple sclerosis, the researchers looked at how the T cell repertoire shifted as pregnancy progressed.

Note on this clone: The target of this receptor is not known. No qualities accompany the bases; no much larger clone lies one base away.

The germline V gene sets CDR1 to SGHTA and CDR2 to FQGNSA. From its cysteine to its phenylalanine, the CDR3 spans 13 amino acids. The read is trimmed to its CDR3 DNA, 39 bases read in frame from base 1. Here V drops 5 bases and J drops 8 bases, and the junction holds 6 bases not matched to any gene. Libraries were prepared through the immunoSEQ multiplex PCR assay. TCRdb carries this immuneACCESS record with in-frame sequences only. Its versions omit some clonotypes, under half of them owing to an unresolved V gene in the studies checked, with the rest unexplained. This sample gives roughly 71,000 clones in total; 92% of them show up just once. Of the sample, 1.5% to 2% is held by the ten largest clones.

This TCR was recovered from a female donor in good health, enrolled as a control in a pregnancy study. The sequence joins TRBV7-2 to TRBJ2-1, with 7 middle bases fitting TRBD2. Sequences were derived from peripheral blood, sampled in the first trimester of pregnancy. CDR3 protein: CASSIEAGYEQFF. Here is the DNA: TGTGCCAGCAGCATAGAAGCGGGGTATGAGCAGTTCTTC.